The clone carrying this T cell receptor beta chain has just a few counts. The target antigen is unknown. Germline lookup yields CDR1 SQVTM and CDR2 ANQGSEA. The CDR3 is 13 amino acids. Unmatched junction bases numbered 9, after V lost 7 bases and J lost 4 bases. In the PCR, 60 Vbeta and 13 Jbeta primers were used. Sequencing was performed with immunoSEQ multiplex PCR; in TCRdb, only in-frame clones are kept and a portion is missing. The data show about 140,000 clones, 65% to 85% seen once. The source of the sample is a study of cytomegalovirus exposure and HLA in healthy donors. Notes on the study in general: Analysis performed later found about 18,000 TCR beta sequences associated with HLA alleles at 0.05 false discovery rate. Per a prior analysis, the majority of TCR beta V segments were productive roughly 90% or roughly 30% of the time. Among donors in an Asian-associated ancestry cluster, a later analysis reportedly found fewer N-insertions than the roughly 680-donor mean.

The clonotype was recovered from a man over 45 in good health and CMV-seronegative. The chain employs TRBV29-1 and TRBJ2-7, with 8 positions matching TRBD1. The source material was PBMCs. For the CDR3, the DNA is TGCAGCGGACGACAGGGGTTGGGGTACGAGCAGTACTTC. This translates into CSGRQGLGYEQYF.